This T cell receptor beta chain was sequenced during a study of control samples from healthy donors and cancer patients (dated by TCRdb to the early 2020s). The receptor library was made with the immunoSEQ multiplex PCR assay. The immuneACCESS repertoire file appears here via TCRdb, limited to in-frame rearrangements. These files lack a portion of the clones; in checked studies, under half of the deficit traces to unresolved V genes, and the cause of the others is not known. The sample has fewer than 250,000 clones on record, approximately 90% of them singletons. Together, the top ten hold approximately 2% of the sample. To note about this clone: No antigen is known for it. Base qualities are not recorded, but no much larger clone differs from it by a single base.

The receptor was isolated from a man younger than 45 in good health. The sample consisted of blood.

The CDR3 reads CASSPPTGISNQPQHF. The nucleotide sequence reads TGTGCCAGCAGTCCTCCGACAGGTATTAGCAATCAGCCCCAGCATTTT. The chain links TRBV6-6 with TRBJ1-5, and possibly TRBD1, on 6 matching bases. V lost 5 bases and J lost 0 bases; the stretch between them is 14 bases long. The CDR3 covers 16 residues, taking in both the cysteine and the phenylalanine. The read is trimmed to its CDR3 DNA, 48 bases read in frame from base 1. CDR1 and CDR2, looked up from the germline V gene (reference sequence), are MNHNY and SVGAGI.